This entry features one T cell receptor (beta chain) sequence. Clones were sequenced by immunoSEQ multiplex PCR, and TCRdb holds only the in-frame ones, with some missing. The sample lists about 130,000 clones, roughly three quarters occurring once. Per the germline V gene, CDR1 is SGHRS and CDR2 is YFSETQ. The ends lost 7 bases at V and 5 bases at J; junction bases unmatched: 8. The CDR3 is made up of 14 amino acids. The data originate from a study of blood T cell repertoires in COVID-19. On the study more broadly: The origin of the acute and convalescent COVID-19 samples was the United States, Italy and Spain. T cells, B-cell-depleted T cells, or PBMCs supplied cDNA or gDNA.

The sequencing input was peripheral blood. This chain uses TRBV5-1 with TRBJ2-5, with 10 nucleotides matching TRBD1. This receptor was taken from an elderly man with acute or convalescent COVID-19. The CDR3 DNA is TGCGCCAGCGGTCCAAGGGGACAGGGGGAGACCCAGTACTTC. Its protein product is CASGPRGQGETQYF.